These 18 T cell receptor beta chains were all obtained from the same sample, sequenced in a study of T cells in Graves' hyperthyroidism and ophthalmopathy. Researchers amplified the TCR beta CDR3 regions from RNA transcripts. RT-PCR in the first round (using the HTBI primer set) targeted the TCR CDR3. Using its own MiXCR run on the multiplex PCR reads, TCRdb lists one record per CDR3 protein. Altogether around 600,000 distinct CDR3 sequences are present, 15% to 19% being singletons, with the ten largest covering less than 9.5%. The sample taken for sequencing was blood. These receptors came from a woman aged 25 to 45 with Graves' hyperthyroidism.

This clonotype was detected ten times or more. This rearrangement joins TRBV15 to TRBJ2-1, with TRBD2 matching over 8 bases. Germline V gene data show CDR1 as LNHNV and CDR2 as YYDKDF (reference sequence). Germline trimming cut 2 bases from V and 6 bases from J; bases unmatched to any gene: 9. The CDR3 sequence is 16 residues long. This chain's CDR3 is CATSRPGTRSPNEQFF. CDR3 bases: TGTGCCACCAGCAGACCCGGGACTAGGAGTCCCAATGAGCAGTTCTTC.

The chain links TRBV28 to TRBJ2-1; 10 bases line up with TRBD2. CDR1 and CDR2 from the germline V gene are MDHEN and SYDVKM. J gave up 7 bases and V 5 bases, and 17 bases lay outside the gene matches. The CDR3 consists of 18 residues. This CDR3 reads CASSPRGSGRNSWNEQFF. CDR3 DNA: TGTGCCAGCAGTCCCAGGGGTAGCGGGAGGAATAGTTGGAATGAGCAGTTCTTC.

This clonotype has only a few counts. The V call is TRBV18, the J call TRBJ1-1; TRBD1 aligns across 12 bases. The germline V gene has CDR1 KGHSH and CDR2 LQKENI. V gave up 5 bases and J gave up 4 bases; unmatched junction bases: 11. There are 17 residues in the CDR3. In nucleotides, the CDR3 is TGTGCCAGCTCAACGGGACAGGGGGCTACGGTGGGCACTGAAGCTTTCTTT. This codes for CASSTGQGATVGTEAFF.

The rearrangement links TRBV20-1 to TRBJ2-7; 7 nucleotides match TRBD2. This CDR3 comprises 16 residues. The germline gives CDR1 DFQATT, CDR2 SNEGSKA (reference sequence). V dropped 3 bases and J dropped 4; count of bases not matched to a gene: 15. DNA of the CDR3: TGCAGTGCTAGGTCCCAAGTGGGGACTATACCTTACGAGCAGTACTTC. Its protein is CSARSQVGTIPYEQYF.

V gene TRBV5-1 combines with J gene TRBJ2-2; D may be TRBD1 (5 bases). V was cut by 7 bases and J by 5 bases, with 15 bases left in between. The CDR3 is made up of 14 amino acids. Germline V gene lookup returns CDR1 SGHRS and CDR2 YFSETQ. This chain's CDR3 is CASEQGAVTGELFF. The CDR3 nucleotides are TGCGCCAGCGAGCAGGGCGCCGTTACCGGGGAGCTGTTTTTT.

Ten or more counts support this clonotype. V gene TRBV3-1 combines with J gene TRBJ2-1, with 7 nucleotides matching TRBD2. The CDR3 runs to 18 residues. V gave up 4 bases and J gave up 4 bases; unmatched junction bases: 16. CDR1 and CDR2 from the germline V gene are LGHDT and YNNKEL (reference sequence). In DNA form, the CDR3 reads TGTGCCAGCAGCCCCCTGCCTTTGACTAGCTACGGATACAATGAGCAGTTCTTC. It is translated as CASSPLPLTSYGYNEQFF.

The V call is TRBV4-2, the J call TRBJ2-7; 9 positions match TRBD1. Per the germline V gene, CDR1 is LGHNA and CDR2 is YNFKEQ. V shed 2 bases, J shed 6 bases, and the junction held 8 bases outside the gene matches. This CDR3 contains 15 residues. In DNA, the CDR3 is TGTGCCAGCAGCCAATTATCCGGGACAGGGTCCGAGCAGTACTTC. Residues: CASSQLSGTGSEQYF.

This clonotype is a singleton in its sample. A junction end diverges from the germline sequence, so it may reflect a read error. This chain connects TRBV13 to TRBJ2-7; tentative D call: TRBD2 (7 bases). Germline-derived CDR1 and CDR2 are PRHDT and FYEKMQ (reference sequence). This CDR3 contains 17 residues. The CDR3 DNA follows: TGTGCCGGCAGCTCGGTCGGGGGGCTCCGGCTATCCTACGAGCAGTACTTC. Translated, it gives CAGSSVGGLRLSYEQYF.

This clonotype has just a few counts. The V call is TRBV11-2, the J call TRBJ2-1; D ambiguous. V shed 9 bases and J shed 8 bases, with 20 bases lying between them. This CDR3 is 14 amino acids long. Germline values: CDR1 SGHAT, CDR2 FQNNGV. The CDR3 DNA sequence: TGTGCCAGTACGGGTCATTTCGGAGACGATGAGCAGTTCTTC. Its translation is CASTGHFGDDEQFF.

This clonotype was seen ten or more times. This sequence joins TRBV7-2 and TRBJ2-7; tentatively, D is TRBD2 (6 bases). Germline V gene sequence: CDR1 SGHTA, CDR2 FQGNSA. The V gene lost 1 base and the J gene lost 5 bases, with 12 bases spanning the gap. The CDR3 sequence is 14 residues long. CDR3 DNA: TGTGCCAGCAGCTTAGACCCTAGCGTAGACGAGCAGTACTTC. It translates to CASSLDPSVDEQYF.

The chain employs TRBV20-1 and TRBJ1-2; no reliable D call. Trimming pared 4 bases from V and 2 bases from J, leaving 11 bases between. The CDR3 runs to 13 residues. Germline CDR1 and CDR2: DFQATT and SNEGSKA (reference sequence). For the CDR3, the DNA is TGCAGTGCTACGCTGAAAATAAACTATGGCTACACCTTC. It specifies CSATLKINYGYTF.

This clonotype occurred many times. The rearrangement links TRBV3-1 to TRBJ2-3, with a possible D match to TRBD1 (6 bases). V dropped 1 base and J dropped 3 bases, with 8 bases sitting between them. Looked up from germline, CDR1 is LGHDT and CDR2 is YNNKEL (reference sequence). The CDR3 runs 14 residues. The DNA for the CDR3 is TGTGCCAGCAGCCAAGTCAGGGGTACAGATACGCAGTATTTT. Its translation is CASSQVRGTDTQYF.

This clonotype came up a few times. This CDR3 reads CSARLPPGGRGYNEQFF. The CDR3 DNA is TGCAGTGCTAGATTGCCGCCGGGCGGGAGGGGCTACAATGAGCAGTTCTTC. The V and J genes are TRBV20-1 and TRBJ2-1; TRBD2 aligns across 9 bases. Germline loops: CDR1 DFQATT, CDR2 SNEGSKA (reference sequence). Losses at the gene ends were 2 bases for V and 3 bases for J; bases not matched to a gene: 11. The CDR3 runs to 17 residues.

This clonotype came up many times. The rearrangement uses TRBV7-2 and TRBJ2-3; no definite D call. Deletions cut 5 bases from V and 0 bases from J, with 9 bases between. Germline V gene sequence: CDR1 SGHTA, CDR2 FQGNSA. The CDR3 is made up of 14 amino acids. The CDR3 bases are TGTGCCAGCAGCCCCCGTCGGAGCACAGATACGCAGTATTTT. Amino acid sequence: CASSPRRSTDTQYF.

At least ten counts were recorded for this clonotype. This chain links TRBV30 with TRBJ2-2, with D possibly matching TRBD2 (7 bases). The CDR3 length is 12 residues. The V gene lost 8 bases and the J gene lost 4 bases, with 11 bases spanning the gap. In germline, CDR1 is GTSNPN, CDR2 SVGIG (reference sequence). The CDR3 DNA is TGTGCCCGAGGGGGGGCCACCGGGGAGCTGTTTTTT. As protein: CARGGATGELFF.

This clonotype came up many times. The J gene is TRBJ1-1, the V gene TRBV20-1; 7 nucleotides line up with TRBD1. Losses at the gene ends were 2 bases for V and 3 bases for J; bases not matched to a gene: 12. The germline gives CDR1 DFQATT, CDR2 SNEGSKA (reference sequence). The length of the CDR3 is 16 residues. The CDR3 DNA reads as TGCAGTGCTAGATCTCCCCGGACAGGTCGGGACACTGAAGCTTTCTTT. This translates into CSARSPRTGRDTEAFF.

The CDR3: CSVASLYNEQFF. CDR3 DNA sequence: TGCAGTGTGGCTAGCCTCTACAATGAGCAGTTCTTC. The chain is built from TRBV20-1 and TRBJ2-1; tentative D call: TRBD2 (5 bases). The V gene's germline CDR1 is DFQATT and CDR2 SNEGSKA (reference sequence). Trimming took 7 bases from V and 3 from J, leaving 10 bases between them. The length of the CDR3 is 12 residues.

There are many counts of this clonotype. This sequence joins TRBV12-3 or TRBV12-4 and TRBJ2-3, with 10 nucleotides matching TRBD2. V shed 3 bases, J shed 6 bases, and the junction held 9 bases outside the gene matches. The CDR3 sequence is 16 residues long. DNA of the CDR3: TGTGCCAGCAGTTTCGTACTAGCGGGACGGTCGGATACGCAGTATTTT. This gives the protein CASSFVLAGRSDTQYF.